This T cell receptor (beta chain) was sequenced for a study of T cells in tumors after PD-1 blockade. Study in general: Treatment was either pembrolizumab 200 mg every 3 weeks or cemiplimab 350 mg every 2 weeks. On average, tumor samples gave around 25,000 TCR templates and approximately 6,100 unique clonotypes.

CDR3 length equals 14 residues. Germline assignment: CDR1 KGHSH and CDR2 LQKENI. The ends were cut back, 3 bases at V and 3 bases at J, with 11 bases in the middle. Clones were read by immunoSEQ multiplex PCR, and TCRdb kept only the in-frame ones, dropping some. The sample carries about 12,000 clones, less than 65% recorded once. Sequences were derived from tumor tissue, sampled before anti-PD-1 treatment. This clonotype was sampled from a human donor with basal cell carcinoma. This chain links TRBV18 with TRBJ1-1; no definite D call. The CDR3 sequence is CASSPKVLDTEAFF. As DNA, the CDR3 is TGTGCCAGCTCACCCAAGGTTTTGGACACTGAAGCTTTCTTT. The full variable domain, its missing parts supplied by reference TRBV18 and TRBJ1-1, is NAGVMQNPRHLVRRRGQEARLRCSPMKGHSHVYWYRQLPEEGLKFMVYLQKENIIDESGMPKERFSAEFPKEGPSILRIQQVVRGDSAAYFCASSPKVLDTEAFFGQGTRLTVV.